These 12 T cell receptor beta chains came from one sample sequenced in a study of blood T cell repertoires in COVID-19. Profiled with immunoSEQ multiplex PCR; TCRdb holds only in-frame clones, not every one. The sample records about 220,000 clones, 88% being singletons. The specimen sequenced was PBMCs or T cells enriched from blood (not recorded which). Every receptor here comes from a woman in her 30s who had recovered from COVID-19.

The chain joins TRBV11-2 to TRBJ1-2; tentative D call: TRBD1 (6 bases). Trimming took 5 bases from V and 6 from J, leaving 19 bases between them. This CDR3 comprises 15 residues. Germline V CDR1 and CDR2: SGHAT, FQNNGV. DNA of the CDR3: TGTGCCAGCAGCCCTCCATCGTCCAGGGGAGATGGCTACACCTTC. Translation gives CASSPPSSRGDGYTF.

V usage is TRBV2 and J usage is TRBJ2-1; TRBD2 matches 10 bases. The junction had 8 bases not matched to a gene; V was cut back by 5 bases and J by 4 bases. The CDR3 runs 16 residues. CDR1 is SNHLY and CDR2 is FYNNEI in the germline V gene. The CDR3 nucleotides are TGTGCCAGCAGTCGGGCTAGCGGGGGCCTTTACAATGAGCAGTTCTTC. Translation gives CASSRASGGLYNEQFF.

The rearrangement joins TRBV16 to TRBJ1-2, with D perhaps matching TRBD1 (5 bases). The germline gives CDR1 KGHSY, CDR2 FQNENV. The CDR3 consists of 14 residues. V was shortened by 3 bases and J by 4 bases, with 12 bases between the two germline ends. This chain's CDR3 is CASSQSSGGYGYTF. The CDR3, as DNA: TGTGCCAGCAGCCAGTCGAGCGGGGGCTATGGCTACACCTTC.

This chain links TRBV2 with TRBJ1-2, with D perhaps matching TRBD1 (6 bases). CDR3 length: 14 amino acids. Germline V gene data show CDR1 as SNHLY and CDR2 as FYNNEI. Deletions cut 5 bases from V and 12 bases from J, with 22 bases between. The CDR3 DNA follows: TGTGCCAGCAGTAGCGACTCCTATGGACAGCCCGACACCTTC. Protein sequence: CASSSDSYGQPDTF.

This clone has just one count. The J gene is TRBJ2-2, the V gene TRBV6-5, with TRBD1 identical over 8 bases. The germline CDR1 and CDR2 sequences are MNHEY and SVGAGI. CDR3 length equals 14 residues. V lost 6 bases, J lost 5 bases, and 5 bases stayed unmatched. CDR3 protein: CASSGQGSTGELFF. In nucleotides, the CDR3 is TGTGCCAGCAGCGGACAGGGTTCGACCGGGGAGCTGTTTTTT.

The rearrangement uses TRBV19 and TRBJ1-2, with TRBD1 identical over 7 bases. V trimming: 5 bases; J trimming: 4 bases; junction bases outside the gene matches: 10. Germline lookup yields CDR1 LNHDA and CDR2 SQIVND (reference sequence). This CDR3 region has 15 residues. The CDR3 DNA follows: TGTGCCAGTAGTCGGACGACAGGGTTGGGCTATGGCTACACCTTC. This codes for CASSRTTGLGYGYTF.

The J gene is TRBJ2-3, the V gene TRBV19, with 13 bases that match TRBD2. The CDR3 runs 16 residues. V was clipped by 1 base and J by 4 bases; unmatched bases: 2. Germline V gives CDR1 LNHDA, CDR2 SQIVND (reference sequence). CDR3 region: CASSIGTSGGPDTQYF. The DNA for the CDR3 is TGTGCCAGTAGTATAGGGACTAGCGGGGGCCCAGATACGCAGTATTTT. Based on the CDR3 plus reference TRBV19 and TRBJ2-3, the full variable domain is DGGITQSPKYLFRKEGQNVTLSCEQNLNHDAMYWYRQDPGQGLRLIYYSQIVNDFQKGDIAEGYSVSREKKESFPLTVTSAQKNPTAFYLCASSIGTSGGPDTQYFGPGTRLTVL.

This clone was recorded only once. The chain recombines TRBV19 with TRBJ2-3, with D hard to call. This CDR3 region has 12 residues. Per the germline V gene, CDR1 is LNHDA and CDR2 is SQIVND (reference sequence). Trimming removed 1 base at V and 7 bases at J, with 6 bases between. CDR3 loop: CASSIGGYTQYF. DNA for the CDR3: TGTGCCAGTAGTATAGGAGGCTATACGCAGTATTTT.

V and J are TRBV2 and TRBJ1-4, with 9 bases aligning to TRBD1. The junction had 5 bases not matched to a gene; V was cut back by 7 bases and J by 5 bases. The CDR3 consists of 14 residues. CDR1 SNHLY and CDR2 FYNNEI come from the germline V gene. The CDR3, as DNA: TGTGCCAGCAACCAACAGGGGGCGAATGAAAAACTGTTTTTT. Its translation is CASNQQGANEKLFF.

The chain couples TRBV11-2 to TRBJ1-1; D remains ambiguous. V was pared by 0 bases and J by 0 bases, with 17 bases between. The CDR3 totals 18 residues. Germline V gene data show CDR1 as SGHAT and CDR2 as FQNNGV. CDR3 in amino acids: CASSLERRVPSMNTEAFF. CDR3 bases: TGTGCCAGCAGCTTAGAACGACGGGTACCGAGTATGAACACTGAAGCTTTCTTT.

CDR3 protein: CASGSGQAYYGYTF. The CDR3 DNA is TGTGCTAGTGGATCGGGACAGGCCTACTATGGCTACACCTTC. This rearrangement joins TRBV12-5 to TRBJ1-2; TRBD1 matches at 8 bases. This CDR3 is built from 14 residues. The ends lost 6 bases at V and 3 bases at J; junction bases unmatched: 6. Germline-derived CDR1 and CDR2 are LGHNT and FRNRAP. Complete variable domain (other parts from reference TRBV12-5 and TRBJ1-2): DARVTQTPRHKVTEMGQEVTMRCQPILGHNTVFWYRQTMMQGLELLAYFRNRAPLDDSGMPKDRFSAEMPDATLATLKIQPSEPRDSAVYFCASGSGQAYYGYTFGSGTRLTVV.

V gene TRBV12-1 combines with J gene TRBJ1-4; the table's D call, TRBD1, was not checked against the DNA. TRBV12-1 constitutes a pseudogene. The CDR3 length is 16 residues. DNA of the CDR3: TGTGCCAGCAGCCTGGGACAGGGGGACGTAAGTGAAAAACTGTTTTTT. It specifies CASSLGQGDVSEKLFF.